The clone carrying this T cell receptor (beta chain) was counted ten times or more. Its antigen is currently unknown. CDR3-region Arm-PCR and iRepertoire HTBI primers produced the TCR beta libraries. TCRdb fed the multiplex PCR reads into MiXCR, producing one record per CDR3 protein. The sample carries 450,000 or so distinct CDR3 sequences, around 21% recorded once. Germline assignment: CDR1 SGHVS and CDR2 FNYEAQ. The CDR3 loop spans 14 amino acids. V lost 4 bases, J lost 8 bases, and 5 bases stayed unmatched. The time point is: persistent/refractory GD, antithyroid drugs over 5 years with positive TRAb. The TCR library used RNA extracted from PBMCs. This entry is derived from a study of regulatory T cells in long-lasting Graves disease. Study-wide points: Persistent disease favored TRBV28, TRBJ1-2 and TRBJ2-5.

The origin of this receptor is a female donor with Graves disease. The chain carries TRBV7-6 and TRBJ1-4; 9 bases are a match to TRBD1. The sample here was peripheral blood mononuclear cells (PBMCs), taken when the disease was refractory, from a patient treated with antithyroid drugs. CDR3 in DNA: TGTGCCAGCAGCTGGGGACAGGGAGTAGAAAAACTGTTTTTT. Encoded protein: CASSWGQGVEKLFF.